This T cell receptor beta chain was sequenced during a study of shared clonotypes between healthy human individuals. Study findings and constraints: Researchers sampled blood only, noting tissue repertoires likely differ.

Points on this clone: What it binds is not known.

Positive CCR7 selection of CD45RO-negative cells yielded the naive CD8 cells, and terminally differentiated effector memory CD45RA+ cells were excluded. Deep level was the assay's run setting. Assay used: immunoSEQ multiplex PCR; TCRdb lists only in-frame clones, some missing. The sample holds about 2.1 million clones, more than 85% seen once. The J segment lost 2 bases and the V segment lost 5 bases, leaving 6 bases of the junction unmatched. This CDR3 region has 16 residues. Per germline, CDR1 SNHLY and CDR2 FYNNEI. The sequencing sample was made of naive CD8+ T cells from PBMCs. The chain recombines TRBV2 with TRBJ2-1; 10 nucleotides agree with TRBD2. The sequence was obtained from a man aged 18 to 29 in good health. Some clones in this sample may be carry-over from other donors' samples. The CDR3 loop is CASSNRLAGAYNEQFF. The CDR3 region has the DNA TGTGCCAGCAGTAACCGACTAGCGGGCGCCTACAATGAGCAGTTCTTC.